What follows is one TCR beta chain and its context. Its antigen remains unidentified. V lost 3 bases, J lost 4 bases, and 2 bases stayed unmatched. The germline V gene encodes CDR1 SGHTA and CDR2 FQGNSA. This CDR3 has 17 residues. These data come from a study of response to subunit inactivated influenza vaccine. Study-wide results and limits: T cells newly recruited by each seasonal influenza vaccination are few, the authors suggested.

TCRdb recomputed calls from the RT-PCR reads with MiXCR, one row per CDR3 protein. Of about 620,000 distinct CDR3 sequences listed, over 9.5% were seen once; the top ten hold roughly a tenth. Sequencing was performed on PBMCs from blood, taken on the day of vaccination. This sequence was found in a man in his fifties who received an inactivated influenza vaccine. This chain links TRBV7-2 with TRBJ2-2; 16 bases align to TRBD2. The DNA for the CDR3 is TGTGCCAGCAGCTTGGGACTAGCGGGAGGGACCACCGGGGAGCTGTTTTTT. Translation gives CASSLGLAGGTTGELFF.